The 25 T cell receptor beta chains presented below share a single source sample, sequenced in a study of CD8+ T cells in alopecia areata. In each case, RNA was isolated and then reverse transcribed into cDNA as the sequencing template. The table came from immunoSEQ multiplex PCR; TCRdb's copy has only in-frame clones and leaves some out. The sample records approximately 210,000 clones, over 60% being singletons. Sample treatment: oral pan-JAK inhibitor, 5-10 mg twice daily. The specimen comprised CD4+ T cells sorted from blood, sampled at roughly week 45, from a patient treated with tofacitinib. Receptors originate from a human donor with alopecia areata.

This clone was counted only a few times. This sequence joins TRBV13 and TRBJ1-1; 7 positions agree with TRBD1. The CDR3 is made up of 14 amino acids. V shed 5 bases and J 6 bases; nucleotides not matched to a gene: 9. CDR1 PRHDT and CDR2 FYEKMQ come from the germline V gene (reference sequence). The CDR3 sequence is CASSPPTGEPEAFF. CDR3 nucleotides: TGTGCCAGCAGCCCTCCAACAGGGGAGCCTGAAGCTTTCTTT.

The V gene is TRBV29-1, the J gene TRBJ1-1, with D possibly being TRBD1 (5 bases). The CDR3 covers 13 residues. With 3 bases removed from V and 5 bases from J, the gap between germline ends came to 13 bases. Germline V gene data show CDR1 as SQVTM and CDR2 as ANQGSEA. The CDR3 region has the DNA TGCAGCGTTGATCCGGCAGGGAGGACTGAAGCTTTCTTT. Its translation is CSVDPAGRTEAFF.

This rearrangement joins TRBV5-1 to TRBJ1-6; unclear D gene. The ends were cut back, 4 bases at V and 14 bases at J, with 13 bases in the middle. In germline, CDR1 is SGHRS, CDR2 YFSETQ. The CDR3 totals 12 residues. The chain's CDR3 is CASSADKSALHF. As DNA, the CDR3 is TGCGCCAGCAGCGCCGATAAATCGGCCCTCCACTTT.

V usage is TRBV9 and J usage is TRBJ2-6; D is uncertain. The CDR3 totals 13 residues. Germline V gene data show CDR1 as SGDLS and CDR2 as YYNGEE. Trimming left V 0 bases short and J 3 bases short, with 1 base between. The chain's CDR3 is CASSVVGANVLTF. The CDR3 bases are TGTGCCAGCAGCGTAGTTGGGGCCAACGTCCTGACTTTC. The full variable domain, its missing parts supplied by reference TRBV9 and TRBJ2-6, is DSGVTQTPKHLITATGQRVTLRCSPRSGDLSVYWYQQSLDQGLQFLIQYYNGEERAKGNILERFSAQQFPDLHSELNLSSLELGDSALYFCASSVVGANVLTFGAGSRLTVL.

On this clone itself: Different DNA sequences within this sample yield the same CDR3. The chain joins TRBV29-1 to TRBJ1-5; D uncertain. This CDR3 comprises 12 residues. Germline loops: CDR1 SQVTM, CDR2 ANQGSEA. V was cut by 4 bases and J by 4 bases, with 8 bases left in between. This chain's CDR3 is CSVGGQNQPQHF. As DNA, the CDR3 is TGCAGCGTTGGAGGTCAGAATCAGCCCCAGCATTTT.

The chain combines TRBV4-3 with TRBJ1-2; D remains unclear. The CDR3 is made up of 12 amino acids. Trimming left V 2 bases short and J 8 bases short, with 9 bases between. Germline V gives CDR1 LGHNA, CDR2 YSLEER. The CDR3 protein is CASSQRTEGYTF. The CDR3 DNA sequence: TGCGCCAGCAGCCAAAGAACGGAAGGCTACACCTTC.

In the case of this clone: This sample also contains other DNA sequences that code for the same CDR3. This rearrangement joins TRBV20-1 to TRBJ2-5; D unresolved. This CDR3 comprises 11 residues. From germline, CDR1 is DFQATT and CDR2 SNEGSKA (reference sequence). Between the trimmed V and J ends, which lost 0 bases and 5 bases, there was a span of 4 bases. This CDR3 is CSARDRETQYF. CDR3 nucleotide sequence: TGCAGTGCTAGAGATCGTGAGACCCAGTACTTC.

This clone was counted only a few times. The chain uses TRBV4-2 and TRBJ2-3; D may be TRBD2 (6 bases). This CDR3 contains 15 residues. The V end lost 4 bases, the J end lost 0 bases, and 11 bases lay between the germline ends. CDR1 is LGHNA, CDR2 YNFKEQ, per germline. The CDR3 DNA is TGTGCCAGCAGCCCCGGGAGCCCTAGCACAGATACGCAGTATTTT. This sequence encodes CASSPGSPSTDTQYF.

This clone is a singleton in its sample. The chain links TRBV11-2 to TRBJ2-2; D unclear. V was shortened by 5 bases and J by 1 base, with 20 bases between the two germline ends. The CDR3 is 18 residues long. The germline CDR1 and CDR2 sequences are SGHAT and FQNNGV. The CDR3 here is CASSPPLGKGLNTGELFF. The CDR3, as DNA: TGTGCCAGCAGCCCCCCGCTTGGTAAAGGTCTGAACACCGGGGAGCTGTTTTTT.

This clone appeared a few times. The V gene is TRBV6-6, the J gene TRBJ2-5; TRBD2 matches at 9 bases. The CDR3 contains 15 residues. In germline, CDR1 is MNHNY, CDR2 SVGAGI (reference sequence). The V gene end was trimmed by 5 bases and the J gene end by 1 base; junction bases not matched to a gene: 5. This CDR3 is CASSLAAGGQETQYF. Written as DNA, the CDR3 is TGTGCCAGCAGTCTTGCAGCGGGGGGCCAAGAGACCCAGTACTTC.

Written as DNA, the CDR3 is TGCAGCGCAGAAGGAAACGGTTTCGAGCAGTACTTC. It translates to CSAEGNGFEQYF. The genes are TRBV29-1 and TRBJ2-7, with D unclear. The V and J ends lost 7 bases and 6 bases respectively, with 16 bases between them. Germline CDR1 SQVTM, CDR2 ANQGSEA. CDR3 length equals 12 residues.

This chain links TRBV29-1 with TRBJ1-2; D ambiguous. V lost 1 base to trimming and J lost 7 bases, with 4 bases between them. Germline V gene sequence: CDR1 SQVTM, CDR2 ANQGSEA. The length of the CDR3 is 10 residues. The CDR3 coding sequence is TGCAGCGTTGAAGGTTTTGGCTACACCTTC. It codes for CSVEGFGYTF.

The genes are TRBV29-1 and TRBJ1-2, with TRBD1 identical over 8 bases. This CDR3 has 12 amino acids. Germline V gene data show CDR1 as SQVTM and CDR2 as ANQGSEA. The ends lost 4 bases at V and 6 bases at J; junction bases unmatched: 4. Written as DNA, the CDR3 is TGCAGCGTTGCACGGACAGGGCATGGCTACACCTTC. Translated, it gives CSVARTGHGYTF.

V and J are TRBV6-5 and TRBJ1-1; D is undetermined. Looked up from germline, CDR1 is MNHEY and CDR2 is SVGAGI. This CDR3 has 13 amino acids. Between the trimmed V and J ends, which lost 4 bases and 1 base, there was a span of 7 bases. CDR3 sequence: CASSFKENTEAFF. CDR3 nucleotides: TGTGCCAGCAGTTTTAAGGAGAACACTGAAGCTTTCTTT.

The J gene is TRBJ2-2, the V gene TRBV30, with D possibly being TRBD1 (6 bases). Germline values: CDR1 GTSNPN, CDR2 SVGIG (reference sequence). V was clipped by 1 base and J by 2 bases, with 11 bases between them. The CDR3 runs to 15 residues. CDR3 residues: CAWSGEGHNTGELFF. DNA for the CDR3: TGTGCCTGGAGTGGAGAGGGACACAACACCGGGGAGCTGTTTTTT.

A few counts support this clone. The V call is TRBV6-6, the J call TRBJ1-6, with TRBD1 identical over 9 bases. Germline trimming cut 7 bases from V and 7 bases from J; bases unmatched to any gene: 5. In germline, CDR1 is MNHNY, CDR2 SVGAGI (reference sequence). This CDR3 is built from 14 residues. Here the CDR3 reads CASNYGTGNSPLHF. CDR3 in DNA: TGTGCCAGCAACTATGGGACAGGGAATTCACCCCTCCACTTT.

The chain links TRBV6-5 to TRBJ1-1, with TRBD1 matching 7 bases. The CDR3 contains 14 residues. Germline loops: CDR1 MNHEY, CDR2 SVGAGI. With V trimmed by 2 bases and J by 2 bases, 2 bases remained unmatched. The CDR3 loop is CASSYGQVNTEAFF. CDR3 bases: TGTGCCAGCAGTTACGGACAGGTTAACACTGAAGCTTTCTTT.

This clone was seen only a few times. J is TRBJ1-2 and V is TRBV13; no clear D. The CDR3 extends over 10 amino acids. Germline V gene lookup returns CDR1 PRHDT and CDR2 FYEKMQ (reference sequence). V was shortened by 11 bases and J by 4 bases, with 8 bases between the two germline ends. The CDR3 sequence: CAGLLYGYTF. For the CDR3, the DNA is TGTGCCGGCCTCCTCTATGGCTACACCTTC. Variable domain in full (rest from reference TRBV13 and TRBJ1-2): AAGVIQSPRHLIKEKRETATLKCYPIPRHDTVYWYQQGPGQDPQFLISFYEKMQSDKGSIPDRFSAQQFSDYHSELNMSSLELGDSALYFCAGLLYGYTFGSGTRLTVV.

The chain is built from TRBV29-1 and TRBJ2-1, with 8 nucleotides matching TRBD2. Germline trimming cut 7 bases from V and 7 bases from J; bases unmatched to any gene: 18. The germline V gene encodes CDR1 SQVTM and CDR2 ANQGSEA. This CDR3 comprises 16 residues. Written as DNA, the CDR3 is TGCAGCGGTCGTTCCACCGGGACTAGGGCAGGGAATGAGCAGTTCTTC. Translation: CSGRSTGTRAGNEQFF.

The table lists this clone with a count of one. The rearrangement joins TRBV6-1 to TRBJ1-2; weak D call: TRBD1 (6 bases). Germline CDR1 reads MNHNS; CDR2 reads SASEGT. The CDR3 runs 14 residues. V dropped 6 bases and J dropped 8 bases, with 19 bases sitting between them. CDR3 region: CASSLLEQGIGYTF. The CDR3 DNA sequence: TGTGCCAGCAGCCTACTCGAACAGGGAATAGGCTACACCTTC.

The chain employs TRBV2 and TRBJ2-7; D may be TRBD1 (8 bases). The CDR3 spans 15 residues. V was trimmed by 7 bases and J by 1 base, leaving 17 bases between them. CDR1 is SNHLY, CDR2 FYNNEI, per germline. The CDR3 here is CASTRSQGGSYEQYF. The CDR3 nucleotides are TGTGCCAGCACTCGTTCACAGGGGGGGTCCTACGAGCAGTACTTC.

The chain recombines TRBV7-2 with TRBJ1-6; 9 bases align to TRBD1. Germline CDR1 is SGHTA and CDR2 is FQGNSA. The CDR3 is made up of 16 amino acids. The ends lost 3 bases at V and 10 bases at J; junction bases unmatched: 10. The CDR3, as DNA: TGTGCCAGCAGCTTCAATAGGGGACAGGGTATCTCACCCCTCCACTTT. Translated: CASSFNRGQGISPLHF.

The V and J genes are TRBV7-2 and TRBJ1-1; D unclear. In germline, CDR1 is SGHTA, CDR2 FQGNSA. The CDR3 covers 16 residues. Trimming removed 8 bases from V and 1 base from J, with 20 bases in between. In nucleotides, the CDR3 is TGTGCCAGCCGGCTGGACGGACCGATTCAGAACACTGAAGCTTTCTTT. As protein: CASRLDGPIQNTEAFF. Looking up the rest from reference TRBV7-2 and TRBJ1-1 gives the full variable domain: GAGVSQSPSNKVTEKGKDVELRCDPISGHTALYWYRQSLGQGLEFLIYFQGNSAPDKSGLPSDRFSAERTGGSVSTLTIQRTQQEDSAVYLCASRLDGPIQNTEAFFGQGTRLTVV.

The J gene is TRBJ1-4, the V gene TRBV30; no firm D call. The V end lost 3 bases, the J end lost 7 bases, and 9 bases lay between the germline ends. Germline V gene data show CDR1 as GTSNPN and CDR2 as SVGIG (reference sequence). This CDR3 region has 12 residues. The CDR3: CAWRTEAEKLFF. The CDR3 nucleotides are TGTGCCTGGAGGACCGAGGCTGAAAAACTGTTTTTT.

Of note for this clone: At one end, the junction sequence differs from germline, possibly due to a read error. The chain couples TRBV29-1 to TRBJ2-1, with TRBD1 as a possible D gene (5 bases). The CDR3 spans 12 residues. From germline, CDR1 is SQVTM and CDR2 ANQGSEA. The CDR3 region is CSLEVGDNEQFF. In nucleotides, the CDR3 is TGCAGCCTTGAGGTAGGGGACAATGAGCAGTTCTTC.